This T cell receptor beta chain originates from a study of T cell responses to AZD1222 COVID-19 vaccine. Whole-study findings and limits: Receipt of two AZD1222 doses was followed by a rise in Spike-specific TCR breadth and depth. Clonal diversity may have been underestimated in mostly white British donors.

Clones were sequenced by immunoSEQ multiplex PCR, and TCRdb holds only the in-frame ones, with some missing. This table has approximately 64,000 clones, 80% to 85% appearing once. As regards this clone: The antigen remains undetermined.

The specimen was peripheral blood, collected on day 0 of AZD1222 vaccination. The sequence derives from an adult in good health.

This chain's CDR3 is CAGGAGINTGELFF. The CDR3 DNA is TGTGCCGGGGGGGCAGGAATAAACACCGGGGAGCTGTTTTTT. V and J are TRBV10-3 and TRBJ2-2; possible D gene TRBD2, 7 bases. The CDR3 length is 14 residues. Germline loops: CDR1 ENHRY, CDR2 SYGVKD. Trimming stripped 11 bases from V and 2 bases from J, with 15 bases between.